One sample yielded the 32 T cell receptor beta chains listed below, sequenced in a study of blood T cell repertoires in COVID-19. Some clones are missing from TCRdb's copy, which holds only in-frame ones; the method was immunoSEQ multiplex PCR. The sample records over 150,000 clones, about 85% being singletons. The source material was peripheral blood. These receptors all come from a man aged 60 to 69 with COVID-19, enrolled during active disease.

The chain has TRBV6-5 and TRBJ1-1, with 7 positions matching TRBD1. Germline V CDR1 and CDR2: MNHEY, SVGAGI. J gave up 4 bases and V 7 bases, and 6 bases lay outside the gene matches. The CDR3 sequence is 13 residues long. The CDR3 spells CASIRQGSTEAFF. DNA for the CDR3: TGTGCCAGCATCCGACAGGGTTCCACTGAAGCTTTCTTT.

The chain links TRBV11-2 to TRBJ1-1; D remains ambiguous. CDR3 size: 15 residues. Per the germline V gene, CDR1 is SGHAT and CDR2 is FQNNGV. Between the trimmed V and J ends, which lost 5 bases and 2 bases, there was a span of 15 bases. CDR3 nucleotide sequence: TGTGCCAGCAGCCAACTCTTAACCAAAAACACTGAAGCTTTCTTT. It specifies CASSQLLTKNTEAFF.

The J gene is TRBJ1-4, the V gene TRBV7-8, with a possible D match to TRBD1 (5 bases). Trimming cost V 5 bases and J 0 bases, with 13 bases left between them. Germline CDR1 SGHVS, CDR2 FQNEAQ. The CDR3 length is 16 residues. CDR3 in amino acids: CASSGIRGATNEKLFF. CDR3 in DNA: TGTGCCAGCAGCGGGATCCGGGGGGCAACTAATGAAAAACTGTTTTTT. The whole variable domain, remainder taken from reference TRBV7-8 and TRBJ1-4, is GAGVSQSPRYKVAKRGQDVALRCDPISGHVSLFWYQQALGQGPEFLTYFQNEAQLDKSGLPSDRFFAERPEGSVSTLKIQRTQQEDSAVYLCASSGIRGATNEKLFFGSGTQLSVL.

CDR3 nucleotide sequence: TGTGCCAGTCTCCGGGACTCTAGGGGTGGGGAGCTGTTTTTT. Its protein is CASLRDSRGGELFF. J is TRBJ2-2 and V is TRBV2; a possible D gene is TRBD2 (6 bases). Germline CDR1 SNHLY, CDR2 FYNNEI. V shed 9 bases and J shed 8 bases, with 19 bases lying between them. The CDR3 loop spans 14 amino acids.

Worth noting for this clone: The identical CDR3 is also encoded by other nucleotide sequences in the sample. The chain's CDR3 is CASSLSGNTIYF. The CDR3 nucleotides read TGTGCCAGCAGCCTCTCTGGAAACACCATATATTTT. The V gene is TRBV7-9, the J gene TRBJ1-3; D is unclear. Trimming cost V 5 bases and J 0 bases, with 2 bases left between them. The V gene's germline CDR1 is SEHNR and CDR2 FQNEAQ (reference sequence). CDR3 length: 12 amino acids.

The CDR3 DNA reads as TGTGCCAGCAGCCGACAGGGATATCATACGCAGTATTTT. Encoded protein: CASSRQGYHTQYF. The J gene is TRBJ2-3, the V gene TRBV6-2 or TRBV6-3; 7 nucleotides match TRBD1. Trimming took 6 bases from V and 7 from J; bases not matched to a gene: 7. This CDR3 is built from 13 residues. Germline V gene lookup returns CDR1 MNHEY and CDR2 SVGEGT.

This chain connects TRBV2 to TRBJ1-2; a weak D match, TRBD1 (5 bases). The CDR3 runs to 14 residues. The V end was cut by 7 bases, the J end by 0 bases, with 12 bases between. Germline-derived CDR1 and CDR2 are SNHLY and FYNNEI. The CDR3 loop reads CASTKEGSNYGYTF. The CDR3 DNA is TGTGCCAGCACGAAGGAGGGGTCTAACTATGGCTACACCTTC.

V usage is TRBV11-2 and J usage is TRBJ2-7; D is possibly TRBD2 (5 bases). Germline assignment: CDR1 SGHAT and CDR2 FQNNGV. This CDR3 spans 14 amino acids. V was pared by 2 bases and J by 1 base, with 9 bases between. Here the CDR3 reads CASSLYRESYEQYF. The CDR3 region has the DNA TGTGCCAGCAGCTTATATCGGGAATCCTACGAGCAGTACTTC.

The J gene is TRBJ2-1, the V gene TRBV29-1; D perhaps matches TRBD2 (6 bases). The CDR3 has 17 residues. Looked up from germline, CDR1 is SQVTM and CDR2 is ANQGSEA. Trimming removed 6 bases at V and 0 bases at J, with 21 bases between. The CDR3 sequence: CSVRPGTSRGSYNEQFF. DNA of the CDR3: TGCAGCGTACGTCCCGGGACTTCCCGGGGCTCCTACAATGAGCAGTTCTTC.

CDR3 sequence (DNA): TGTGCCAGCCAATTCGGGACAGGGGGCGGAGAGCAGTACTTC. Translating it yields CASQFGTGGGEQYF. The V call is TRBV25-1, the J call TRBJ2-7; TRBD1 matches 12 bases. The trim removed 8 bases at V and 7 bases at J, leaving 9 bases unmatched. CDR3 length: 14 residues. Germline CDR1 and CDR2: MGHDK and SYGVNS.

The chain combines TRBV11-2 with TRBJ1-5; perhaps TRBD1 as D (6 bases). This CDR3 spans 14 amino acids. The V end was cut by 1 base, the J end by 4 bases, with 8 bases between. Germline values: CDR1 SGHAT, CDR2 FQNNGV. The CDR3 loop reads CASSLGQGNQPQHF. Here the CDR3 DNA reads TGTGCCAGCAGCTTAGGCCAGGGGAATCAGCCCCAGCATTTT.

The chain employs TRBV19 and TRBJ2-5; D might be TRBD2 (7 bases). The length of the CDR3 is 14 residues. Per the germline V gene, CDR1 is LNHDA and CDR2 is SQIVND (reference sequence). V lost 1 base to trimming and J lost 5 bases, with 11 bases between them. CDR3 sequence reads: CASSIGRGGETQYF. The CDR3 bases are TGTGCCAGTAGTATAGGCAGGGGAGGGGAGACCCAGTACTTC. The full variable domain, completed using reference TRBV19 and TRBJ2-5, is DGGITQSPKYLFRKEGQNVTLSCEQNLNHDAMYWYRQDPGQGLRLIYYSQIVNDFQKGDIAEGYSVSREKKESFPLTVTSAQKNPTAFYLCASSIGRGGETQYFGPGTRLLVL.

The chain recombines TRBV9 with TRBJ2-1; D might be TRBD1 (5 bases). The CDR3 totals 14 residues. The V gene lost 1 base and the J gene lost 8 bases, with 13 bases spanning the gap. Per the germline V gene, CDR1 is SGDLS and CDR2 is YYNGEE. The chain's CDR3 is CASSVRQQGDEQFF. For the CDR3, the DNA is TGTGCCAGCAGCGTACGCCAGCAGGGCGATGAGCAGTTCTTC.

The chain combines TRBV28 with TRBJ2-7; D gene uncertain. The CDR3 covers 13 residues. CDR1 is MDHEN and CDR2 is SYDVKM in the germline V gene. V lost 4 bases and J lost 7, with 14 bases in between. The CDR3 DNA reads TGTGCCAGCAGTTCCGTTAGACCGACAGAGCAGTACTTC. Amino acids: CASSSVRPTEQYF.

The chain is built from TRBV6-5 and TRBJ2-7; 7 bases match TRBD1. The CDR3 contains 15 residues. The germline V gene has CDR1 MNHEY and CDR2 SVGAGI. The junction had 9 bases not matched to a gene; V was cut back by 6 bases and J by 1 base. The CDR3 DNA reads as TGTGCCAGCAGCCGTGACAGGGTTCCATCCTACGAGCAGTACTTC. It codes for CASSRDRVPSYEQYF.

The CDR3 nucleotides are TGTGCCAGCAGCTGGGCGGGGAGCTCCTACAATGAGCAGTTCTTC. This translates into CASSWAGSSYNEQFF. The rearrangement links TRBV11-3 to TRBJ2-1, with TRBD2 as a possible D gene (6 bases). From germline, CDR1 is SGHNT and CDR2 YENEEA. Trimming removed 4 bases from V and 0 bases from J, with 10 bases in between. The CDR3 has 15 amino acids.

V gene TRBV18 combines with J gene TRBJ2-3; D gene ambiguous. V was clipped by 2 bases and J by 5 bases, with 14 bases between them. In germline, CDR1 is KGHSH, CDR2 LQKENI. The CDR3 has 15 amino acids. The CDR3 here is CASSPLASQRDTQYF. As DNA, the CDR3 is TGTGCCAGCTCACCATTGGCGTCCCAGCGAGATACGCAGTATTTT.

This clone appeared once. The chain has TRBV19 and TRBJ1-2; a weak D match, TRBD1 (5 bases). V was cut by 3 bases and J by 2 bases, with 7 bases left in between. There are 13 residues in the CDR3. CDR1 and CDR2 from the germline V gene are LNHDA and SQIVND (reference sequence). In DNA form, the CDR3 reads TGTGCCAGTAGTATCGACAGAAACTATGGCTACACCTTC. Translating it yields CASSIDRNYGYTF.

This chain connects TRBV2 to TRBJ1-2, with 12 positions matching TRBD1. CDR1 and CDR2 from the germline V gene are SNHLY and FYNNEI. Trimming cost V 3 bases and J 6 bases; bases outside gene matches: 5. The CDR3 covers 15 residues. In nucleotides, the CDR3 is TGTGCCAGCAGTGACCCGGGACAGGGGGCGAATGGCTACACCTTC. Translating it yields CASSDPGQGANGYTF.

The sample holds one count of this clone. The gene calls are TRBV19 and TRBJ2-1, with 9 bases that match TRBD1. The ends lost 5 bases at V and 6 bases at J; junction bases unmatched: 8. The CDR3 sequence is 15 residues long. Per the germline V gene, CDR1 is LNHDA and CDR2 is SQIVND (reference sequence). The CDR3 coding sequence is TGTGCCAGTAGTTTCCGGACAGGGGCCAGCAATGAGCAGTTCTTC. It yields the protein CASSFRTGASNEQFF.

V is TRBV6-5 and J is TRBJ2-5, with D possibly being TRBD2 (6 bases). Trimming shortened V by 10 bases and J by 4 bases, and 22 bases separated the two germline ends. Germline CDR1 MNHEY, CDR2 SVGAGI. The length of the CDR3 is 15 residues. In DNA form, the CDR3 reads TGTGCCACCGAGCTGCGGGACCAAGTCTTAGAGACCCAGTACTTC. Translation gives CATELRDQVLETQYF.

This clone was detected once. This sequence joins TRBV28 and TRBJ1-4; the D gene is possibly TRBD1 (6 bases). From germline, CDR1 is MDHEN and CDR2 SYDVKM. Trimming stripped 5 bases from V and 0 bases from J, with 10 bases between. This CDR3 is built from 15 residues. CDR3 DNA sequence: TGTGCCAGCAGTCAGCGACAGGCAACTAATGAAAAACTGTTTTTT. Amino acids: CASSQRQATNEKLFF.

The J gene is TRBJ1-2, the V gene TRBV5-1; TRBD1 might be the D (6 bases). Germline CDR1 SGHRS, CDR2 YFSETQ. V lost 3 bases to trimming and J lost 6 bases, with 12 bases between them. The CDR3 runs to 13 residues. For the CDR3, the DNA is TGCGCCAGCAGCTGGGAAGGGGGTGATGGCTACACCTTC. This gives the protein CASSWEGGDGYTF.

The rearrangement uses TRBV7-2 and TRBJ2-7; TRBD1 agrees at 7 bases. The V gene end was trimmed by 4 bases and the J gene end by 3 bases; junction bases not matched to a gene: 12. The CDR3 runs 16 residues. Germline CDR1 is SGHTA and CDR2 is FQGNSA. The CDR3, as DNA: TGTGCCAGCAGCTACAGAACCCGACAGGGAAACTACGAGCAGTACTTC. As protein: CASSYRTRQGNYEQYF.

The chain combines TRBV3-1 (or the pseudogene TRBV3-2) with TRBJ1-5, with D possibly TRBD1 on 5 matching bases. V lost 1 base, J lost 5 bases, and 9 bases lay in between. This CDR3 region has 14 residues. Germline assignment: CDR1 LGHDT and CDR2 YNNKEL (reference sequence). Here the CDR3 DNA reads TGTGCCAGCAGCCAAGGACAGAGCTATCAGCCCCAGCATTTT. It is translated as CASSQGQSYQPQHF.

The V and J genes are TRBV19 and TRBJ2-2; D perhaps matches TRBD1 (5 bases). The V gene lost 3 bases and the J gene lost 7 bases, with 15 bases spanning the gap. Per the germline V gene, CDR1 is LNHDA and CDR2 is SQIVND (reference sequence). The length of the CDR3 is 15 residues. In DNA form, the CDR3 reads TGTGCCAGTAGTATTTCTGTTTGGGGCTACGGGGAGCTGTTTTTT. Its protein is CASSISVWGYGELFF. The variable domain in full, with the rest retrieved from reference TRBV19 and TRBJ2-2, is DGGITQSPKYLFRKEGQNVTLSCEQNLNHDAMYWYRQDPGQGLRLIYYSQIVNDFQKGDIAEGYSVSREKKESFPLTVTSAQKNPTAFYLCASSISVWGYGELFFGEGSRLTVL.

The rearrangement links TRBV5-6 to TRBJ1-1; 7 bases agree with TRBD1. Germline lookup yields CDR1 SGHDT and CDR2 YYEEEE. J lost 11 bases, V lost 1 base, and 8 bases had no gene match. This CDR3 region has 13 residues. The CDR3 coding sequence is TGTGCCAGCAGCTTGCTCGGGACAGCGGGTGCTTTCTTT. Protein product: CASSLLGTAGAFF.

The J gene is TRBJ1-1, the V gene TRBV12-3 or TRBV12-4, with a tentative D call TRBD1 (5 bases). This CDR3 has 12 amino acids. Trimming took off 5 bases at V and 12 bases at J, with 16 bases between the two ends. This chain's CDR3 is CASSPFPGGTFF. CDR3 coding DNA: TGTGCCAGCAGTCCATTCCCTGGGGGGACTTTCTTT.

This chain connects TRBV5-1 to TRBJ1-5, with 7 nucleotides matching TRBD1. The junction had 4 bases not matched to a gene; V was cut back by 0 bases and J by 4 bases. This CDR3 has 15 residues. Per germline, CDR1 SGHRS and CDR2 YFSETQ. Written as DNA, the CDR3 is TGCGCCAGCAGCTTGGGGGACAGCCAGAATCAGCCCCAGCATTTT. This translates into CASSLGDSQNQPQHF.

The chain joins TRBV11-2 to TRBJ1-2; 8 positions agree with TRBD1. The germline gives CDR1 SGHAT, CDR2 FQNNGV. J gave up 8 bases and V 4 bases, and 9 bases lay outside the gene matches. The CDR3 consists of 14 residues. The CDR3 sequence is CASSSRTGLGGYTF. DNA for the CDR3: TGTGCCAGCAGCTCCAGGACAGGGCTGGGAGGCTACACCTTC.

The chain uses TRBV6-2 or TRBV6-3 and TRBJ2-5; 8 nucleotides match TRBD2. With V trimmed by 6 bases and J by 5 bases, 17 bases remained unmatched. The CDR3 is 17 amino acids. Germline CDR1 and CDR2: MNHEY and SVGEGT. CDR3 amino acids: CASSPIGGGRGGETQYF. CDR3 in DNA: TGTGCCAGCAGCCCCATCGGGGGGGGCAGAGGTGGGGAGACCCAGTACTTC.

The rearrangement uses TRBV7-3 and TRBJ2-3; a weak D match, TRBD1 (6 bases). Germline values: CDR1 SGHTA, CDR2 FQGTGA. CDR3 length: 14 amino acids. V was shortened by 4 bases and J by 0 bases, with 8 bases between the two germline ends. The DNA of the CDR3 is TGTGCCAGCAGCTCCAGGGGTAGCACAGATACGCAGTATTTT. Its translation is CASSSRGSTDTQYF.